The T cell receptor beta chain described here comes from a study of T cell changes during pregnancy in multiple sclerosis. Profiling relied on immunoSEQ multiplex PCR, and the TCRdb table lists in-frame clones only, not all of them. This table has tens of thousands of clones, roughly nine tenths appearing once. This clone was counted only a few times. The CDR3 has 16 residues. Germline CDR1 SGHDT, CDR2 YYEEEE. Trimming removed 4 bases from V and 7 bases from J; junction bases left unmatched: 11. The sequence came from a female donor with multiple sclerosis, enrolled in a pregnancy study. Sequences were derived from CD4+ T cells from peripheral blood mononuclear cells, sampled in the first trimester of pregnancy. The chain joins TRBV5-6 to TRBJ2-1; 10 bases line up with TRBD2. CDR3 sequence: CASSQLGTSALNEQFF. For the CDR3, the DNA is TGTGCCAGCAGCCAGCTGGGGACTAGCGCCCTAAATGAGCAGTTCTTC.